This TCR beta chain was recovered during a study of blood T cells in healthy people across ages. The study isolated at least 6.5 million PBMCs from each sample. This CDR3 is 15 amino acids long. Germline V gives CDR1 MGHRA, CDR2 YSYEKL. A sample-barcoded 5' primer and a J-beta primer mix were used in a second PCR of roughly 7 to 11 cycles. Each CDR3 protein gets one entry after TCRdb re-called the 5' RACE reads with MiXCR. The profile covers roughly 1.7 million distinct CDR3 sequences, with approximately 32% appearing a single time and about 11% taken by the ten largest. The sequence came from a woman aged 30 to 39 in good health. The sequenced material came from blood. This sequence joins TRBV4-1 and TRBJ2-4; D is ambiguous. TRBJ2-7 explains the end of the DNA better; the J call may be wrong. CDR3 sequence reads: CASSQVADQTYEQYF. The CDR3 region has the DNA TGCGCCAGCAGCCAAGTTGCTGACCAGACTTACGAGCAGTACTTC.